This T cell receptor beta chain was obtained from a study of blood T cell repertoires in COVID-19. At the level of the study: PBMCs, B-cell-depleted T cells, or T cells provided the cDNA or gDNA that made up the material.

Original handling: The authors estimated nucleated cell counts from reference gene primer amplification. The method was immunoSEQ multiplex PCR; TCRdb's version includes in-frame clones alone and lacks a portion of them. That table is the source of V, J and clone size, and D and trimming were worked out from the DNA. The table includes about 140,000 clones, about 79% detected once. J gave up 4 bases and V 5 bases, and 8 bases lay outside the gene matches. Germline CDR1 and CDR2: LNHNV and YYDKDF (reference sequence). CDR3 length equals 15 residues. The material sequenced was peripheral blood. The receptor comes from a woman of 80 years or more with active or convalescent COVID-19. The chain couples TRBV15 to TRBJ1-3, with TRBD1 matching 7 bases. The CDR3 nucleotides read TGTGCCACCAGCGCCCCGACAGGGCCGGGAAACACCATATATTTT. Translated, it gives CATSAPTGPGNTIYF.